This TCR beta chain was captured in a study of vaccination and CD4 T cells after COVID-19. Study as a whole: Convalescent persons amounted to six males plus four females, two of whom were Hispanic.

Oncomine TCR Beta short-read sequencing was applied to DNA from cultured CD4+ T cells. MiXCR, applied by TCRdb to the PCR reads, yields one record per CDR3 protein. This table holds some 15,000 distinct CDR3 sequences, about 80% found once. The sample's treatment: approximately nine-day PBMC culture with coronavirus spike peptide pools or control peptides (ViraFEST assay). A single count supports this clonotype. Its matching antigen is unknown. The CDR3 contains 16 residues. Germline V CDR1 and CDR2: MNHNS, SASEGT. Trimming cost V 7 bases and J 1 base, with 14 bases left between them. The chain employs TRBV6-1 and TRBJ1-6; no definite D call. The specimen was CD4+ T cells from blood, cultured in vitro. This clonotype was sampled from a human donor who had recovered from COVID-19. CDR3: CASTNDRGSYNSPLHF. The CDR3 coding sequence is TGTGCCAGCACCAACGACCGTGGATCCTATAATTCACCCCTCCACTTT.